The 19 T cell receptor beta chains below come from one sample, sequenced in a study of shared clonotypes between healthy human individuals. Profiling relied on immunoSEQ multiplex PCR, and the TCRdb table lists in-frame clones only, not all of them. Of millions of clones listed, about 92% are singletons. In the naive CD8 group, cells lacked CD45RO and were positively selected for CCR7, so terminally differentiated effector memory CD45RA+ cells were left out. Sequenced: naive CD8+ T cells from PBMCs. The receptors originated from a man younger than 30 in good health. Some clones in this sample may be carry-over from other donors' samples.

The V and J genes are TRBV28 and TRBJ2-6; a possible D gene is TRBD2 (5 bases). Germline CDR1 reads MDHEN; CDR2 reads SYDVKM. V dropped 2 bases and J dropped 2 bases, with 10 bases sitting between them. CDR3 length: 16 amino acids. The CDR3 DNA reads TGTGCCAGCAGTTTACGGACTGTGACTGGGGCCAACGTCCTGACTTTC. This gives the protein CASSLRTVTGANVLTF.

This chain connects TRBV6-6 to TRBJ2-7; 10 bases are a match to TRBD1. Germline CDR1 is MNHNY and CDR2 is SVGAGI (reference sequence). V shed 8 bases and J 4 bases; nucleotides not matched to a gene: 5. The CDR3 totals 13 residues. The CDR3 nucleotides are TGTGCCAGCGGGGACAGGGGTTTATACGAGCAGTACTTC. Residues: CASGDRGLYEQYF.

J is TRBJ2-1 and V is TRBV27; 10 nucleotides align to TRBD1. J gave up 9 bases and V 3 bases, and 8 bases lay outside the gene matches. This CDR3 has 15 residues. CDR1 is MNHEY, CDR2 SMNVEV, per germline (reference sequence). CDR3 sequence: CASSFLDRGSSEQFF. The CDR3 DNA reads TGTGCCAGCAGTTTCTTGGACAGGGGGAGTAGTGAGCAGTTCTTC.

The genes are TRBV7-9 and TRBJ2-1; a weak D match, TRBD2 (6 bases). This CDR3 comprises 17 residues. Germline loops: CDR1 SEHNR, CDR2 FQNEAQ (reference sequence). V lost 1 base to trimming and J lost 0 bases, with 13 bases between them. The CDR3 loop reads CASSLGGTSSSYNEQFF. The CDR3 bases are TGTGCCAGCAGCTTAGGGGGGACTTCTTCCTCCTACAATGAGCAGTTCTTC.

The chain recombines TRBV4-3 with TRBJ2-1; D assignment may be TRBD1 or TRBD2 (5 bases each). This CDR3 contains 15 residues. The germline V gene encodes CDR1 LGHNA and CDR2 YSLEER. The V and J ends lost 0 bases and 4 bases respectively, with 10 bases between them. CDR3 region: CASSQERGTYNEQFF. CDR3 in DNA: TGCGCCAGCAGCCAAGAGAGGGGTACGTACAATGAGCAGTTCTTC.

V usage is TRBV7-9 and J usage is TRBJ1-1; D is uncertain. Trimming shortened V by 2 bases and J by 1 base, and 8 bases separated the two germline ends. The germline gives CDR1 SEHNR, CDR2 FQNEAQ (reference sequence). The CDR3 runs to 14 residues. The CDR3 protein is CASSLTRRNTEAFF. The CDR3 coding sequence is TGTGCCAGCAGCTTAACCCGGAGGAACACTGAAGCTTTCTTT.

The CDR3: CASSEGQGSTYEQYF. The CDR3 coding sequence is TGTGCCAGCAGCGAGGGACAGGGGAGCACCTACGAGCAGTACTTC. This chain links TRBV9 with TRBJ2-7; 10 bases match TRBD1. With 3 bases clipped from V and 2 bases from J, the junction kept 5 bases outside the gene matches. Germline V gives CDR1 SGDLS, CDR2 YYNGEE. The CDR3 is 15 residues long. The variable domain in full, with the rest retrieved from reference TRBV9 and TRBJ2-7, is DSGVTQTPKHLITATGQRVTLRCSPRSGDLSVYWYQQSLDQGLQFLIQYYNGEERAKGNILERFSAQQFPDLHSELNLSSLELGDSALYFCASSEGQGSTYEQYFGPGTRLTVT.

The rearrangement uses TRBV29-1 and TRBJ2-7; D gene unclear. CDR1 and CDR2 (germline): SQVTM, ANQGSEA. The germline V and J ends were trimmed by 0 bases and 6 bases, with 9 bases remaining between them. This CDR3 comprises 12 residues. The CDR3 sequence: CSVEDQEGEQYF. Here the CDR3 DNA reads TGCAGCGTTGAAGATCAGGAAGGCGAGCAGTACTTC.

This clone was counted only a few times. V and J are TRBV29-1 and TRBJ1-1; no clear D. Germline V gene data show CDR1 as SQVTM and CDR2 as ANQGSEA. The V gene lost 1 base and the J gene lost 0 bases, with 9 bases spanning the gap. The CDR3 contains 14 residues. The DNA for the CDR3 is TGCAGCGTTGAAGGTGAGGGTTTGAACACTGAAGCTTTCTTT. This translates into CSVEGEGLNTEAFF.

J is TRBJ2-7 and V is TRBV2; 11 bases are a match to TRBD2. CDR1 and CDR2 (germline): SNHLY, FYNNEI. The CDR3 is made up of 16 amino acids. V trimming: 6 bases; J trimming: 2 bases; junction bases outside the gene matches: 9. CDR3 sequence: CASSPLAGGSPYEQYF. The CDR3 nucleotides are TGTGCCAGCAGCCCCTTAGCGGGAGGGTCCCCCTACGAGCAGTACTTC.

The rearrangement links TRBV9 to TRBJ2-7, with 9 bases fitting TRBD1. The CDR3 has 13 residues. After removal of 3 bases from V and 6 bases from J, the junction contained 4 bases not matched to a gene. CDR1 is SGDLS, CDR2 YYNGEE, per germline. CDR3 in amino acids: CASSGLQGAEQYF. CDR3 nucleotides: TGTGCCAGCAGCGGACTACAGGGGGCCGAGCAGTACTTC.

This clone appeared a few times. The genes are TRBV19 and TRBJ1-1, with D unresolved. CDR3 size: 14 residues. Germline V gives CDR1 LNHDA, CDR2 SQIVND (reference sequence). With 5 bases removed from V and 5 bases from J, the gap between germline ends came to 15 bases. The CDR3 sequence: CASSVRSLRTEAFF. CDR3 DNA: TGTGCCAGTAGTGTGCGTTCCTTGAGGACTGAAGCTTTCTTT.

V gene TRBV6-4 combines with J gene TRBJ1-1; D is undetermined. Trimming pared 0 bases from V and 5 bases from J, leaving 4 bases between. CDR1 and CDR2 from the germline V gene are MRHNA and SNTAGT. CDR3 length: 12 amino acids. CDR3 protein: CASSDSRTEAFF. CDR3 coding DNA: TGTGCCAGCAGTGACTCCCGGACTGAAGCTTTCTTT.

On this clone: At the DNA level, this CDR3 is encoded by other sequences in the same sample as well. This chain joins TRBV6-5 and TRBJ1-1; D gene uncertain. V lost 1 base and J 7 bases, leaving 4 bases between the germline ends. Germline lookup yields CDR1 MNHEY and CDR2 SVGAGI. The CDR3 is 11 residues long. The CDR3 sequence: CASSYWGEAFF. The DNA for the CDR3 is TGTGCCAGCAGTTACTGGGGTGAAGCTTTCTTT.

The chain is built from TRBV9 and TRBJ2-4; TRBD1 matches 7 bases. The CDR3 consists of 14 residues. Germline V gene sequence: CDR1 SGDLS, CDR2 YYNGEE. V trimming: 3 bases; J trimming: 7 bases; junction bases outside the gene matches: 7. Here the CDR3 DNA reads TGTGCCAGCAGCGCAGGGGGTGAGGCTAACATTCAGTACTTC. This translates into CASSAGGEANIQYF. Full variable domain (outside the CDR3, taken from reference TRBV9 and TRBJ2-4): DSGVTQTPKHLITATGQRVTLRCSPRSGDLSVYWYQQSLDQGLQFLIQYYNGEERAKGNILERFSAQQFPDLHSELNLSSLELGDSALYFCASSAGGEANIQYFGAGTRLSVL.

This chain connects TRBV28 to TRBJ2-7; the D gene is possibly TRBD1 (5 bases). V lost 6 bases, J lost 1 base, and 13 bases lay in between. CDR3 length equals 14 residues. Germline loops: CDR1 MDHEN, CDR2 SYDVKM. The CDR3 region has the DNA TGTGCCAGCAGGGACACACCACCATCCTACGAGCAGTACTTC. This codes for CASRDTPPSYEQYF.

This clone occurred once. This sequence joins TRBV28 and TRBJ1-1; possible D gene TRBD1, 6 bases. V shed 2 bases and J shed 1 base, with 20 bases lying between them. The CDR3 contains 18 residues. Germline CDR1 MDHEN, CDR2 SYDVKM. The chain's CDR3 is CASSLRGARSRGNTEAFF. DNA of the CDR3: TGTGCCAGCAGTTTACGGGGGGCGCGGTCCAGGGGGAACACTGAAGCTTTCTTT.

The CDR3 DNA follows: TGTGCCAGCAGCGTGACAGGGGGCACCTACACAGATACGCAGTATTTT. As protein: CASSVTGGTYTDTQYF. The V gene is TRBV9, the J gene TRBJ2-3; 10 nucleotides align to TRBD1. Germline CDR1 and CDR2: SGDLS and YYNGEE. The CDR3 length is 16 residues. The V and J ends lost 2 bases and 2 bases, in that order; junction bases with no gene match: 5. Looking up the rest from reference TRBV9 and TRBJ2-3 gives the full variable domain: DSGVTQTPKHLITATGQRVTLRCSPRSGDLSVYWYQQSLDQGLQFLIQYYNGEERAKGNILERFSAQQFPDLHSELNLSSLELGDSALYFCASSVTGGTYTDTQYFGPGTRLTVL.

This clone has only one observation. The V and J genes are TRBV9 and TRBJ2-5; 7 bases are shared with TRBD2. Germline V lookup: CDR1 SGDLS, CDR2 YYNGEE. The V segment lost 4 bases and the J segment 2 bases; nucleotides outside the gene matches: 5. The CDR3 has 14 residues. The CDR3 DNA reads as TGTGCCAGCAGCACATGGGGGGGACAAGAGACCCAGTACTTC. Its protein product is CASSTWGGQETQYF.